This record looks at one T cell receptor beta chain sequence and its context. Time point described: baseline, week 1 (first vaccination visit). Treatment of the sample: pre-vaccination baseline after standard-of-care therapy. New WHO grade 3 or 4 astrocytomas that were IDH1-mutant and ATRX-lost had been found in donors. This specimen comes from a study of a mutant IDH1 vaccine in newly diagnosed glioma. Here immunoSEQ multiplex PCR was the method, and the copy in TCRdb shows in-frame clones only, minus some. Among roughly 51,000 clones, about nine tenths were seen once, and the ten largest hold approximately 2.5%. The input for sequencing was PBMCs, taken from a glioma patient treated with radiotherapy, temozolomide or both. This receptor was obtained from a man aged 35-49 years with glioma.

The CDR3 DNA sequence: TGTGCCAGCAGTTACCTGGGAGGGAATGAGCAGTTCTTC. Its translation: CASSYLGGNEQFF. This chain links TRBV2 with TRBJ2-1; 7 bases align to TRBD2. Losses at the gene ends were 5 bases for V and 7 bases for J; bases not matched to a gene: 5. The CDR3 is 13 residues long. Germline values: CDR1 SNHLY, CDR2 FYNNEI.